A single sample is the source of the 20 T cell receptor beta chains below, sequenced in a study of response to subunit inactivated influenza vaccine (dated by TCRdb to between 2018 and 2020). The receptor library was made with RT-PCR. The sequencing machine was an Illumina HiSeq 2500. Using fastp trimming at Q25 and MiXCR clonotype assembly, TCRdb reanalyzed the public sequencing data and kept in-frame beta chains. Every entry covers one CDR3 protein and lists the most common genes and DNA from its rows. Counted in this sample were hundreds of thousands of distinct CDR3 sequences; 6.5% to 8% of them appeared once. The ten top clones hold over 10% of the sample. The starting material was PBMCs from blood, obtained around 2 years after vaccination. Source of these receptors: a man in his fifties or sixties who received an inactivated influenza vaccine. Donor details come from another sample of the same person, matched by shared clones.

CDR3 coding DNA: TGTGCCAGCAGTTACTCAAACAGGGGCCAGGCGACCCAGTACTTC. The encoded protein is CASSYSNRGQATQYF. The rearrangement links TRBV6-5 to TRBJ2-5, with 7 bases matching TRBD1. Germline lookup yields CDR1 MNHEY and CDR2 SVGAGI. The V segment lost 0 bases and the J segment 7 bases; nucleotides outside the gene matches: 8. The CDR3 spans 15 residues.

This clonotype was counted at least ten times. This chain joins TRBV27 and TRBJ2-2; 13 bases align to TRBD2. The V gene's germline CDR1 is MNHEY and CDR2 SMNVEV (reference sequence). The CDR3 has 22 residues. J lost 2 bases, V lost 1 base, and 16 bases had no gene match. This chain's CDR3 is CASSLYLPGLAGTNTNTGELFF. In DNA, the CDR3 is TGTGCCAGCAGTTTATACCTACCGGGACTAGCGGGAACCAATACTAACACCGGGGAGCTGTTTTTT.

The chain has TRBV12-3 or TRBV12-4 and TRBJ1-1; weak D call: TRBD1 (5 bases). CDR3 length: 16 amino acids. Trimming removed 3 bases from V and 2 bases from J, with 16 bases in between. CDR3 in DNA: TGTGCCAGCAGTTTCACTCCGGGGGGGGGAAACACTGAAGCTTTCTTT. Protein sequence: CASSFTPGGGNTEAFF.

V usage is TRBV3-1 and J usage is TRBJ2-3, with TRBD2 matching over 12 bases. In germline, CDR1 is LGHDT, CDR2 YNNKEL (reference sequence). The trim removed 3 bases at V and 4 bases at J, leaving 11 bases unmatched. The CDR3 is 18 amino acids. The CDR3 bases are TGTGCCAGCAGCCATCTTATTCGACTAGCGGGAGTCCCAGATACGCAGTATTTT. Translation: CASSHLIRLAGVPDTQYF.

This clonotype has at least ten counts. The rearrangement joins TRBV24-1 to TRBJ2-2, with D hard to call. The germline gives CDR1 KGHDR, CDR2 SFDVKD. Trimming took 1 base from V and 3 from J, leaving 8 bases between them. The CDR3 contains 15 residues. The CDR3 sequence is CATSDFGQDTGELFF. Written as DNA, the CDR3 is TGTGCCACCAGTGATTTTGGCCAGGACACCGGGGAGCTGTTTTTT.

Written as DNA, the CDR3 is TGTGCCAGCAGCGTAGACCGGCTACACACCGGGGAGCTGTTTTTT. It specifies CASSVDRLHTGELFF. The genes are TRBV9 and TRBJ2-2; D call uncertain. With 0 bases removed from V and 3 bases from J, the gap between germline ends came to 9 bases. The CDR3 runs to 15 residues. Germline lookup yields CDR1 SGDLS and CDR2 YYNGEE.

The rearrangement uses TRBV5-1 and TRBJ2-5; a weak D match, TRBD2 (6 bases). CDR1 and CDR2 (germline): SGHRS, YFSETQ. There are 14 residues in the CDR3. V lost 0 bases, J lost 8 bases, and 14 bases lay in between. CDR3 amino acids: CASSLDQRRGTQYF. The CDR3 DNA follows: TGCGCCAGCAGCTTGGACCAGCGGCGGGGTACCCAGTACTTC.

This clonotype was observed many times. The genes are TRBV20-1 and TRBJ1-4; 7 bases map to TRBD1. Germline CDR1 is DFQATT and CDR2 is SNEGSKA (reference sequence). V lost 5 bases to trimming and J lost 3 bases; unmatched junction nucleotides: 3. This CDR3 is built from 13 residues. The CDR3 sequence: CSAWTGPNEKLFF. The CDR3 DNA is TGCAGTGCTTGGACAGGCCCTAATGAAAAACTGTTTTTT.

A few counts support this clonotype. V is TRBV20-1 and J is TRBJ2-3; 11 bases fit TRBD2. With V trimmed by 2 bases and J by 2 bases, 6 bases remained unmatched. The CDR3 runs 16 residues. Germline CDR1 DFQATT, CDR2 SNEGSKA (reference sequence). The CDR3 sequence is CSARSGTSGYTDTQYF. The CDR3 coding sequence is TGCAGTGCTAGATCCGGGACTAGCGGCTACACAGATACGCAGTATTTT.

The chain couples TRBV4-3 to TRBJ2-7; 9 positions agree with TRBD2. Trimming removed 1 base from V and 4 bases from J; junction bases left unmatched: 8. Germline V gene data show CDR1 as LGHNA and CDR2 as YSLEER. CDR3 length equals 16 residues. The CDR3 sequence is CASSQVLAGASYEQYF. The DNA of the CDR3 is TGCGCCAGCAGCCAAGTATTAGCGGGAGCCTCTTACGAGCAGTACTTC.

This chain uses TRBV28 with TRBJ2-1; the match to TRBD2 covers 11 bases. V gave up 6 bases and J gave up 6 bases; unmatched junction bases: 16. There are 18 residues in the CDR3. Germline CDR1 MDHEN, CDR2 SYDVKM. CDR3 coding DNA: TGTGCCAGCAGCTTCCCGCCCACTCGGACTAGCGGGCGCAATGAGCAGTTCTTC. The encoded protein is CASSFPPTRTSGRNEQFF. Complete variable domain (other parts from reference TRBV28 and TRBJ2-1): DVKVTQSSRYLVKRTGEKVFLECVQDMDHENMFWYRQDPGLGLRLIYFSYDVKMKEKGDIPEGYSVSREKKERFSLILESASTNQTSMYLCASSFPPTRTSGRNEQFFGPGTRLTVL.

This clonotype was seen at least ten times. The V gene is TRBV20-1, the J gene TRBJ2-1; TRBD2 aligns across 7 bases. Germline V CDR1 and CDR2: DFQATT, SNEGSKA (reference sequence). V shed 3 bases, J shed 0 bases, and the junction held 14 bases outside the gene matches. The CDR3 has 18 amino acids. The CDR3 is CSASRDYPKVSSYNEQFF. In DNA form, the CDR3 reads TGCAGTGCTAGCCGGGACTACCCAAAAGTGAGCTCCTACAATGAGCAGTTCTTC.

This clonotype was detected ten times or more. V gene TRBV5-1 combines with J gene TRBJ2-2; no firm D call. Trimming took off 4 bases at V and 4 bases at J, with 14 bases between the two ends. This CDR3 is built from 15 residues. CDR1 SGHRS and CDR2 YFSETQ come from the germline V gene. The CDR3 sequence: CASSDVKGATGELFF. The CDR3 DNA is TGCGCCAGCAGCGATGTAAAAGGTGCCACCGGGGAGCTGTTTTTT.

This clonotype was seen more than once but under ten times. The V gene is TRBV28, the J gene TRBJ2-4; maybe TRBD2 (5 bases). This CDR3 contains 16 residues. CDR1 is MDHEN, CDR2 SYDVKM, per germline. V shed 4 bases and J shed 2 bases, with 15 bases lying between them. CDR3 residues: CASSSVLWRTKNIQYF. The CDR3 nucleotides are TGTGCCAGCAGTTCGGTACTATGGAGGACCAAAAACATTCAGTACTTC.

The chain couples TRBV29-1 to TRBJ2-7; possibly TRBD1 or TRBD2 for D (6 bases each). V was clipped by 3 bases and J by 4 bases, with 10 bases between them. Germline values: CDR1 SQVTM, CDR2 ANQGSEA. There are 12 residues in the CDR3. The CDR3 protein is CSVDGGGYEQYF. In DNA, the CDR3 is TGCAGCGTTGATGGAGGGGGGTACGAGCAGTACTTC.

Ten or more counts support this clonotype. The rearrangement links TRBV3-1 to TRBJ2-1, with TRBD2 matching 10 bases. The CDR3 is made up of 17 amino acids. Germline V lookup: CDR1 LGHDT, CDR2 YNNKEL (reference sequence). After removal of 4 bases from V and 7 bases from J, the junction contained 13 bases not matched to a gene. This chain's CDR3 is CASSREELLAGSNEQFF. In nucleotides, the CDR3 is TGTGCCAGCAGCCGGGAGGAGTTACTAGCGGGGTCGAATGAGCAGTTCTTC.

V gene TRBV10-3 combines with J gene TRBJ1-2; the match to TRBD1 covers 9 bases. Germline CDR1 and CDR2: ENHRY and SYGVKD. Unmatched junction bases numbered 28, after V lost 4 bases and J lost 1 base. CDR3 length: 23 amino acids. CDR3 loop: CAISGPDGGQGKPQARFNYGYTF. The CDR3, as DNA: TGTGCCATCAGTGGTCCGGACGGAGGACAGGGGAAGCCCCAAGCCCGCTTTAACTATGGCTACACCTTC.

This clonotype was seen more than once but under ten times. The J gene is TRBJ2-1, the V gene TRBV9, with TRBD1 matching over 9 bases. Trimming took 3 bases from V and 7 from J; bases not matched to a gene: 2. This CDR3 is 13 amino acids long. CDR1 is SGDLS, CDR2 YYNGEE, per germline. CDR3 DNA sequence: TGTGCCAGCAGCGAAGGGACAGGGAATGAGCAGTTCTTC. Encoded protein: CASSEGTGNEQFF.

This chain links TRBV20-1 with TRBJ2-3; 7 bases are shared with TRBD2. CDR1 is DFQATT, CDR2 SNEGSKA, per germline (reference sequence). The CDR3 extends over 14 amino acids. The V and J ends lost 5 bases and 0 bases, in that order; junction bases with no gene match: 5. The CDR3 DNA reads TGCAGTGCTGGGGACTATTCTAGCACAGATACGCAGTATTTT. It specifies CSAGDYSSTDTQYF.

This clonotype was observed a few times. The chain has TRBV29-1 and TRBJ2-3; perhaps TRBD2 as D (5 bases). V lost 8 bases and J lost 4, with 19 bases in between. This CDR3 spans 14 amino acids. Germline loops: CDR1 SQVTM, CDR2 ANQGSEA. CDR3 sequence: CSPQSGLAADTQYF. CDR3 DNA: TGCAGCCCGCAAAGCGGCCTGGCGGCAGATACGCAGTATTTT.